This T cell receptor (beta chain) was captured by sequencing in a study of cytomegalovirus exposure and HLA in healthy donors. Notes on the study in general: The authors listed approximately 160 TCR beta chains as cytomegalovirus-associated. Later genetic work tied a missense DCLRE1C variant to beta-chain V and J trimming. Differences between HLA loci emerged in a later analysis of TCR association rates, with DRB1 most and HLA-C fewest.

Amplification used 60 Vbeta primers and 13 Jbeta primers. Generated by immunoSEQ multiplex PCR, the TCRdb table keeps only in-frame clones and is missing some. The sample gives about 120,000 clones, less than 85% of which show up once; about 16% is in the top ten. The V gene end was trimmed by 3 bases and the J gene end by 5 bases; junction bases not matched to a gene: 9. Germline CDR1 is LGHNA and CDR2 is YSLEER. The CDR3 totals 16 residues. Points on this clone: Its antigen is not identified.

The sample was PBMCs. The clonotype was recovered from a man in his fifties or sixties in good health and CMV-seropositive. The V call is TRBV4-3, the J call TRBJ2-5; 10 bases line up with TRBD1. CDR3 in DNA: TGCGCCAGCAGCCAGTGGGGGACAGGGGACCCGGAGACCCAGTACTTC. This encodes CASSQWGTGDPETQYF.